The present T cell receptor (beta chain) was sequenced within a study of T cell responses to AZD1222 COVID-19 vaccine. The overall study: Both about-4-week and about-12-week second-dose recipients were combined. The study's findings and limits: Spike-specific TCR repertoires showed rising breadth and depth after two AZD1222 doses. Reportedly, close to half of spike-specific TCRs are directed against unmutated variant regions. The peak T cell response came first, and repertoires were sampled only after it.

Clones were read by immunoSEQ multiplex PCR, and TCRdb kept only the in-frame ones, dropping some. The table records over 100,000 clones, more than 75% of them present only once. This CDR3 contains 16 residues. Germline V gene sequence: CDR1 KGHSH, CDR2 LQKENI. V was clipped by 3 bases and J by 1 base, with 14 bases between them. As regards this clone: Antigen unknown.

The J gene is TRBJ2-3, the V gene TRBV18; D not certain. The origin of this receptor is an adult in good health. The sample consisted of peripheral blood, taken on day 0 of AZD1222 vaccination. CDR3 sequence (DNA): TGTGCCAGCTCACCCCTATATGGCGGACGCACAGATACGCAGTATTTT. Translation gives CASSPLYGGRTDTQYF. The full variable domain, in which reference TRBV18 and TRBJ2-3 provide the parts outside the CDR3, is NAGVMQNPRHLVRRRGQEARLRCSPMKGHSHVYWYRQLPEEGLKFMVYLQKENIIDESGMPKERFSAEFPKEGPSILRIQQVVRGDSAAYFCASSPLYGGRTDTQYFGPGTRLTVL.